This TCR beta chain was identified during a study of blood T cell repertoires in COVID-19. Study summary: Acute and convalescent COVID-19 specimens originated in the United States, Italy and Spain.

In Seattle, patients joined the study during active infection and were tracked longitudinally. Assay used: immunoSEQ multiplex PCR; TCRdb lists only in-frame clones, some missing. The sample comprises 400,000 to 450,000 clones, 88% of which are singletons, and around 12% rests with the top ten. The CDR3 loop spans 16 amino acids. Germline V gene lookup returns CDR1 SGHRS and CDR2 YFSETQ. V lost 3 bases, J lost 0 bases, and 15 bases lay in between. The chain joins TRBV5-1 to TRBJ2-5; D perhaps matches TRBD1 (6 bases). The sample consisted of peripheral blood. This clonotype originated in a woman between 50 and 59 years old with COVID-19, enrolled during active disease. The CDR3, as DNA: TGCGCCAGCAGCTCGCAGAAGACAGGTTACCAAGAGACCCAGTACTTC. This encodes CASSSQKTGYQETQYF.